One T cell receptor beta chain is described in this entry. What it recognizes is unknown. The sample originates from a study of cytomegalovirus exposure and HLA in healthy donors. Study-wide context: Membership in the Caucasian-associated ancestry cluster was found for around 81% of 300 to 400 genotyped donors.

Study-wide points: Later on, an analysis found that several of the most significant clusters appeared to be linked to common viral pathogens, which included parvovirus B19.

The CDR3 has 17 amino acids. Losses at the gene ends were 3 bases for V and 3 bases for J; bases not matched to a gene: 10. In germline, CDR1 is SGHAT, CDR2 FQDESV (reference sequence). The study ran its PCR with 60 Vbeta and 13 Jbeta primers. Sequencing was performed with immunoSEQ multiplex PCR; in TCRdb, only in-frame clones are kept and a portion is missing. The listing contains some 110,000 clones. These donors, healthy bone marrow donors, were studied. The study sampled nominally healthy donors, though unrecorded immune exposures were likely. Material for sequencing was PBMCs. The rearrangement joins TRBV11-1 to TRBJ2-3; 9 bases are a match to TRBD2. The sequence derives from a man aged 18 to 30 in good health and CMV-seronegative. The chain's CDR3 is CASSLFQASGITDTQYF. The CDR3, as DNA: TGTGCCAGCAGCTTGTTTCAGGCTAGCGGGATTACAGATACGCAGTATTTT.